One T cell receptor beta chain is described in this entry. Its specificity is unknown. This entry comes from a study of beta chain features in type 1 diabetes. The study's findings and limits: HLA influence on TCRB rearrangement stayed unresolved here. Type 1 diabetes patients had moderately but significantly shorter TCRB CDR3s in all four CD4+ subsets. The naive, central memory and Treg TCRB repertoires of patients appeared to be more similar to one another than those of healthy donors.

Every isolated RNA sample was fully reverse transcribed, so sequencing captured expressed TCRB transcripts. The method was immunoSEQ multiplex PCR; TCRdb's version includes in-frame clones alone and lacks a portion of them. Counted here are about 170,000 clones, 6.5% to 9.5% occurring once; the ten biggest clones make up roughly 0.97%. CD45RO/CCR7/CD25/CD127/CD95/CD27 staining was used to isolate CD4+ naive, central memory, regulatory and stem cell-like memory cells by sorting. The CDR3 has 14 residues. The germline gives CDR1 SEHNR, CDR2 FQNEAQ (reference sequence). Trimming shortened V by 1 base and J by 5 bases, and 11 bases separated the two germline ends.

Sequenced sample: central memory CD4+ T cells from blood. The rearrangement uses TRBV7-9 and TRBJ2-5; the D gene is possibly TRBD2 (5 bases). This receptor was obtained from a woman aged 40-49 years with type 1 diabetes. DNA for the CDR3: TGTGCCAGCAGCTTAGGAGGGTTCGGGGAGACCCAGTACTTC. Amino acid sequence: CASSLGGFGETQYF.